These 8 T cell receptor beta chains originate from one sample sequenced in a study of molecular identifiers for immune sequencing clone quantification. TCRdb used MiXCR to reprocess the PCR reads, holding one entry per CDR3 protein. The sample shows about half a million distinct CDR3 sequences, about 21% of them seen only once. Sequenced input: naive CD8+ T cells from blood, with Jurkat cell RNA spiked in. Subset here: FACS-sorted CD8+CD4-CCR7+CD45RA+ naive T cells. Every receptor here comes from a human donor in good health. Some libraries in this study had Jurkat cell RNA spiked in.

The table lists this clonotype with a few counts. This rearrangement joins TRBV2 to TRBJ2-2; D is undetermined. Germline V gene data show CDR1 as SNHLY and CDR2 as FYNNEI. The CDR3 extends over 14 amino acids. Trimming cost V 7 bases and J 0 bases, with 9 bases left between them. The CDR3 sequence is CASNGPTNTGELFF. The CDR3 nucleotides read TGTGCCAGCAATGGACCAACGAACACCGGGGAGCTGTTTTTT.

Of note for this clonotype: Given a much more abundant clone one base away, this may be a read error. This chain links TRBV29-1 with TRBJ1-2; no clear D. Germline values: CDR1 SQVTM, CDR2 ANQGSEA. The CDR3 runs 10 residues. Trimming cost V 4 bases and J 8 bases, with 8 bases left between them. The CDR3 sequence: CSVVEKGYTF. As DNA, the CDR3 is TGCAGCGTTGTCGAGAAGGGCTACACCTTC.

This clonotype has ten or more counts. The CDR3 loop reads CSYQGSSYEQYF. CDR3 coding DNA: TGCAGTTATCAGGGAAGCTCCTACGAGCAGTACTTC. The chain joins TRBV20-1 to TRBJ2-7, with a tentative D call TRBD1 (5 bases). V lost 8 bases and J lost 0, with 11 bases in between. Germline CDR1 DFQATT, CDR2 SNEGSKA (reference sequence). The CDR3 is 12 residues long.

In its sample, this clonotype was seen many times. The J gene is TRBJ1-5, the V gene TRBV6-5, with unresolved D. This CDR3 spans 14 amino acids. Germline CDR1 is MNHEY and CDR2 is SVGAGI. Trimming removed 2 bases at V and 1 base at J, with 6 bases between. Written as DNA, the CDR3 is TGTGCCAGCAGTTACGGGCAGAGCAATCAGCCCCAGCATTTT. As protein: CASSYGQSNQPQHF.

This clonotype was recorded at least ten times. V is TRBV27 and J is TRBJ2-3; no firm D call. Germline lookup yields CDR1 MNHEY and CDR2 SMNVEV (reference sequence). The CDR3 consists of 13 residues. The V and J ends lost 6 bases and 0 bases respectively, with 7 bases between them. CDR3 in DNA: TGTGCCAGCAGCTTAGTCAGCACAGATACGCAGTATTTT. It codes for CASSLVSTDTQYF.

As concerns this clonotype: One end of the junction varies from germline; a read error may be responsible. The chain has TRBV6-2 or TRBV6-3 and TRBJ2-5; TRBD1 aligns across 10 bases. This CDR3 region has 16 residues. In germline, CDR1 is MNHEY, CDR2 SVGEGT. The CDR3 coding sequence is TGTGCCAGCAGTTACTCCCGGGACAGGGGTGAAGAGACCCAGTGCTTC. Its protein is CASSYSRDRGEETQCF.

The genes are TRBV12-3 or TRBV12-4 and TRBJ1-5, with a weak D call TRBD1 (6 bases). Deletions cut 5 bases from V and 2 bases from J, with 13 bases between. The CDR3 is 15 residues long. CDR3 DNA: TGTGCCAGCAGTGCTACAGGGCAGGGCAATCAGCCCCAGCATTTT. Protein: CASSATGQGNQPQHF.

This clonotype appeared a few times. This rearrangement joins TRBV30 to TRBJ2-5; D is undetermined. V was pared by 1 base and J by 5 bases, with 8 bases between. CDR3 size: 12 residues. Per the germline V gene, CDR1 is GTSNPN and CDR2 is SVGIG (reference sequence). CDR3 amino acids: CAWSEGGETQYF. In DNA, the CDR3 is TGTGCCTGGAGTGAGGGTGGGGAGACCCAGTACTTC.